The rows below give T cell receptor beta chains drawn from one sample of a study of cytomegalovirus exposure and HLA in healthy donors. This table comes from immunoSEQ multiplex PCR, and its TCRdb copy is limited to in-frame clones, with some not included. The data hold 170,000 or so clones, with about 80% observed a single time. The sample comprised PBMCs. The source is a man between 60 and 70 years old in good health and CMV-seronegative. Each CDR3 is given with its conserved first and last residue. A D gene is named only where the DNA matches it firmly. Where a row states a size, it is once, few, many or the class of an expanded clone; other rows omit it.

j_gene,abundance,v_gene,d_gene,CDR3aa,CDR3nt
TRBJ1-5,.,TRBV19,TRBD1,CASTGTGAGQPQHF,TGTGCTTCCACCGGGACAGGGGCAGGCCAGCCCCAGCATTTT
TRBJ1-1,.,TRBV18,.,CASSPGQPAEAFF,TGTGCCAGCTCACCAGGACAGCCCGCTGAAGCTTTCTTT
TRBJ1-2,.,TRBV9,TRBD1,CASSARTGGGKDGYTF,TGTGCCAGCAGCGCTAGAACAGGGGGCGGAAAGGATGGCTACACCTTC
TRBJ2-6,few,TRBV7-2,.,CASSLVSTSGANVLTF,TGTGCCAGCAGCTTAGTCAGTACCTCTGGGGCCAACGTCCTGACTTTC
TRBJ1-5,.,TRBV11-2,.,CASSLGQNQPQHF,TGTGCCAGCAGCTTGGGCCAGAATCAGCCCCAGCATTTT
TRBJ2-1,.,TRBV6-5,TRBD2,CASTAGDVNEQFF,TGTGCCAGCACCGCGGGAGACGTGAATGAGCAGTTCTTC
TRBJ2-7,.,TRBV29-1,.,CSVEAGTGSEQYF,TGCAGCGTTGAAGCGGGTACAGGAAGCGAGCAGTACTTC
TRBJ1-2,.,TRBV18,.,CASSPSSGYTF,TGTGCCAGCTCACCATCCTCTGGCTACACCTTC
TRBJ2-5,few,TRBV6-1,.,CASSEANRGSGLQETQYF,TGTGCCAGCAGTGAAGCAAATAGGGGTAGCGGATTACAAGAGACCCAGTACTTC
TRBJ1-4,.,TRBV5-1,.,CASSLGTGTGGEKLFF,TGCGCCAGCAGCTTGGGCACCGGGACTGGGGGTGAAAAACTGTTTTTT
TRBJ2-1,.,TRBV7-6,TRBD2,CASSLGGLFLYNEQFF,TGTGCCAGCAGCTTAGGGGGACTATTCCTTTACAATGAGCAGTTCTTC
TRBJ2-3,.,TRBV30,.,CAWSVSNVATQYF,TGTGCCTGGAGTGTTTCGAATGTAGCTACGCAGTATTTT
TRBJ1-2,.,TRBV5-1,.,CASSSTFGGDYGYTF,TGCGCCAGCAGTTCAACTTTTGGAGGGGACTATGGCTACACCTTC
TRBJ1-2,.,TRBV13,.,CASSLFQGGTNYGYTF,TGTGCCAGCAGCTTATTCCAGGGCGGTACTAACTATGGCTACACCTTC
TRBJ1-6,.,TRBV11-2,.,CASSPAGYSPLHF,TGTGCCAGCAGCCCTGCAGGGTATTCACCCCTCCACTTT
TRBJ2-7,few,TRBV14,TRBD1,CASSPLSGQRSYEQYF,TGTGCCAGCAGCCCCCTGTCGGGACAGCGATCCTACGAGCAGTACTTC
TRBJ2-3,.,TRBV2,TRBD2,CASKGLAQSTDTQYF,TGTGCCAGCAAGGGACTAGCCCAAAGCACAGATACGCAGTATTTT
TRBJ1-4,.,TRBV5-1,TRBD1,CASSPRTGAEEKLFF,TGCGCCAGCAGCCCTAGGACAGGGGCGGAAGAAAAACTGTTTTTT
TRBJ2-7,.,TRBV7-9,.,CASSLGGRAYEQYF,TGTGCCAGCAGCTTAGGTGGCAGGGCCTACGAGCAGTACTTC
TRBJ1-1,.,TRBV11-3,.,CASSPGAMNTEAFF,TGTGCCAGCAGCCCTGGGGCCATGAACACTGAAGCTTTCTTT
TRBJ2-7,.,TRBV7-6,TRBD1,CASSPRRGLIYEQYF,TGTGCCAGCAGCCCCCGCAGGGGGCTAATCTACGAGCAGTACTTC
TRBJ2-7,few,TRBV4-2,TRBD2,CASSLGGSSYEQYF,TGTGCCAGCTCGTTAGGCGGGAGCTCCTACGAGCAGTACTTC
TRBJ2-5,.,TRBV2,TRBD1,CASSEGQGQETQYF,TGTGCCAGCAGTGAAGGACAGGGACAAGAGACCCAGTACTTC
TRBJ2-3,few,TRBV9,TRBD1,CASSRGQGSTDTQYF,TGTGCCAGCAGTAGAGGACAGGGAAGCACAGATACGCAGTATTTT
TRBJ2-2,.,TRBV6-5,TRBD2,CASSYRRGVGTGELFF,TGTGCCAGCAGTTACAGGCGGGGGGTTGGAACCGGGGAGCTGTTTTTT
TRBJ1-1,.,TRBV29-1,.,CSVEGRPNTEAFF,TGCAGCGTTGAGGGCAGGCCGAACACTGAAGCTTTCTTT
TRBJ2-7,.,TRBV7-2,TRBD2,CASSSYSGTAYEQYF,TGTGCCAGCAGCTCCTATAGCGGGACCGCCTACGAGCAGTACTTC
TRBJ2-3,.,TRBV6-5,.,CASRSLDTQYF,TGTGCCAGCAGGTCCTTAGATACGCAGTATTTT
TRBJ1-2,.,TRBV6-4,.,CASSPGRANYGYTF,TGTGCCAGCAGCCCAGGAAGAGCTAACTATGGCTACACCTTC
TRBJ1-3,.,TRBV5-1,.,CASSLLGDAGNTIYF,TGCGCCAGCAGCTTGCTCGGGGATGCTGGAAACACCATATATTTT
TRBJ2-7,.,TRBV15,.,CATSRSTGPYEQYF,TGTGCCACCAGCAGATCGACAGGCCCCTACGAGCAGTACTTC
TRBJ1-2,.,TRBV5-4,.,CASSPGMRAYGYTF,TGTGCCAGCAGCCCCGGTATGCGGGCCTATGGCTACACCTTC
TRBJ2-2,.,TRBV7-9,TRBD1,CASSPIDRGNTGELFF,TGTGCCAGCAGCCCGATTGACAGGGGGAACACCGGGGAGCTGTTTTTT
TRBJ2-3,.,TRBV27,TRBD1,CASSLFAEGAVINTQYF,TGTGCCAGCAGTTTATTCGCCGAGGGGGCGGTAATCAATACGCAGTATTTT
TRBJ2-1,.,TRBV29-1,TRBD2,CSVGGLAVYNEQFF,TGCAGCGTTGGGGGACTAGCGGTTTACAATGAACAGTTCTTC
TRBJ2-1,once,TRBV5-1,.,CASSLDGRSYNEQFF,TGCGCCAGCAGCTTGGATGGCAGGTCCTACAATGAGCAGTTCTTC
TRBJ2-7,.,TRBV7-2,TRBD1,CASSPPGTGGIYEQYF,TGTGCCAGCAGCCCCCCCGGGACAGGGGGAATCTACGAGCAGTACTTC